The 30 T cell receptor beta chains below come from one sample, sequenced in a study of CD8+ T cells in alopecia areata. RNA was isolated and reverse transcribed to cDNA, the sequencing template. TCRdb keeps only in-frame clones here, not all; method: immunoSEQ multiplex PCR. This sample yields approximately 98,000 clones, of which around 59% are seen a single time; 20% to 25% belongs to the top ten. Sequenced: CD8+ T cells sorted from blood. These receptors were collected from a human donor in good health.

The chain combines TRBV4-3 with TRBJ1-2, with TRBD1 as a possible D gene (5 bases). The germline CDR1 and CDR2 sequences are LGHNA and YSLEER. This CDR3 is 17 amino acids long. V was trimmed by 3 bases and J by 4 bases, leaving 21 bases between them. The CDR3 here is CASSQLSSGGSAYGYTF. CDR3 sequence (DNA): TGCGCCAGCAGCCAGCTTAGTTCGGGGGGATCGGCCTATGGCTACACCTTC.

The chain links TRBV29-1 to TRBJ2-7, with D tentatively TRBD1 or TRBD2 (5 bases each). The CDR3 consists of 12 residues. CDR1 SQVTM and CDR2 ANQGSEA come from the germline V gene. V lost 4 bases, J lost 6 bases, and 13 bases lay in between. CDR3 sequence reads: CSVVARGVEQYF. The CDR3 DNA sequence: TGCAGCGTTGTAGCCAGAGGGGTCGAGCAGTACTTC.

This rearrangement joins TRBV4-1 to TRBJ1-5; TRBD1 is a possible D gene (5 bases). CDR3 length: 15 residues. The V gene lost 0 bases and the J gene lost 4 bases, with 10 bases spanning the gap. Germline loops: CDR1 MGHRA, CDR2 YSYEKL. CDR3 residues: CASSQDGTGNQPQHF. CDR3 in DNA: TGCGCCAGCAGCCAAGACGGGACGGGGAATCAGCCCCAGCATTTT.

CDR3 in amino acids: CASSTGGPRLAADTQYF. In DNA, the CDR3 is TGTGCCAGCTCAACGGGGGGGCCTCGTCTGGCGGCAGATACGCAGTATTTT. This chain connects TRBV7-2 to TRBJ2-3, with TRBD2 matching over 8 bases. J lost 4 bases, V lost 8 bases, and 17 bases had no gene match. From germline, CDR1 is SGHTA and CDR2 FQGNSA. CDR3 size: 17 residues. Using reference TRBV7-2 and TRBJ2-3 for the parts outside the CDR3, the full variable domain is GAGVSQSPSNKVTEKGKDVELRCDPISGHTALYWYRQSLGQGLEFLIYFQGNSAPDKSGLPSDRFSAERTGGSVSTLTIQRTQQEDSAVYLCASSTGGPRLAADTQYFGPGTRLTVL.

In its sample, this clone was seen a few times. This chain joins TRBV15 and TRBJ2-3; no clear D gene. There are 13 residues in the CDR3. The germline gives CDR1 LNHNV, CDR2 YYDKDF (reference sequence). The V end lost 3 bases, the J end lost 4 bases, and 8 bases lay between the germline ends. The CDR3 DNA reads TGTGCCACCAGCAGGGTCTCCCCAGATACGCAGTATTTT. Translated, it gives CATSRVSPDTQYF.

This clone was detected a few times. The V gene is TRBV6-1, the J gene TRBJ2-3, with 9 bases lining up with TRBD1. Germline V CDR1 and CDR2: MNHNS, SASEGT. V lost 6 bases to trimming and J lost 4 bases; unmatched junction nucleotides: 8. The CDR3 has 15 amino acids. CDR3 sequence reads: CASSTGTGSADTQYF. The CDR3 DNA reads TGTGCCAGCAGCACCGGGACAGGGAGCGCAGATACGCAGTATTTT.

The sample holds a few counts of this clone. This same CDR3 is encoded by further DNA sequences in the sample. The chain employs TRBV5-1 and TRBJ2-7; D is possibly TRBD1 (5 bases). Trimming removed 0 bases from V and 1 base from J, with 11 bases in between. This CDR3 is 15 amino acids long. Germline V gives CDR1 SGHRS, CDR2 YFSETQ. CDR3 nucleotides: TGCGCCAGCAGCTTGGGGCAGGGCTTTTCCTACGAGCAGTACTTC. This encodes CASSLGQGFSYEQYF. Complete variable domain (other parts from reference TRBV5-1 and TRBJ2-7): KAGVTQTPRYLIKTRGQQVTLSCSPISGHRSVSWYQQTPGQGLQFLFEYFSETQRNKGNFPGRFSGRQFSNSRSEMNVSTLELGDSALYLCASSLGQGFSYEQYFGPGTRLTVT.

The V and J genes are TRBV2 and TRBJ2-7; weak D call: TRBD2 (7 bases). In germline, CDR1 is SNHLY, CDR2 FYNNEI. Trimming removed 2 bases from V and 2 bases from J, with 10 bases in between. This CDR3 region has 14 residues. The CDR3: CASSEWGGPYEQYF. The CDR3 DNA sequence: TGTGCCAGCAGTGAATGGGGGGGCCCCTACGAGCAGTACTTC.

This chain links TRBV5-1 with TRBJ1-6; TRBD1 matches 7 bases. The CDR3 length is 15 residues. Germline V gene sequence: CDR1 SGHRS, CDR2 YFSETQ. Unmatched junction bases numbered 8, after V lost 5 bases and J lost 6 bases. CDR3 loop: CASREDRRSNSPLHF. CDR3 DNA sequence: TGCGCCAGCAGAGAGGACAGGCGTAGTAATTCACCCCTCCACTTT.

The chain links TRBV7-9 to TRBJ2-5; D is perhaps TRBD2 (6 bases). Trimming stripped 4 bases from V and 9 bases from J, with 18 bases between. Germline V gene data show CDR1 as SEHNR and CDR2 as FQNEAQ (reference sequence). The CDR3 runs to 14 residues. The CDR3 protein is CASSSAGIPGPQYF. CDR3 bases: TGTGCCAGCAGCTCTGCGGGGATCCCAGGCCCCCAGTACTTC. Looking up the rest from reference TRBV7-9 and TRBJ2-5 gives the full variable domain: DTGVSQNPRHKITKRGQNVTFRCDPISEHNRLYWYRQTLGQGPEFLTYFQNEAQLEKSRLLSDRFSAERPKGSFSTLEIQRTEQGDSAMYLCASSSAGIPGPQYFGPGTRLLVL.

V gene TRBV7-8 combines with J gene TRBJ2-1; 8 bases match TRBD1. CDR3 length equals 14 residues. V gave up 1 base and J gave up 8 bases; unmatched junction bases: 4. Germline assignment: CDR1 SGHVS and CDR2 FQNEAQ. The CDR3 reads CASSLGTGRDEQFF. CDR3 nucleotides: TGTGCCAGCAGCTTAGGGACAGGGCGGGATGAGCAGTTCTTC.

The V gene is TRBV7-9, the J gene TRBJ2-7, with no clear D. V was trimmed by 2 bases and J by 6 bases, leaving 5 bases between them. CDR1 is SEHNR, CDR2 FQNEAQ, per germline (reference sequence). The CDR3 length is 11 residues. CDR3 coding DNA: TGTGCCAGCAGCTTACAGTTCGAGCAGTACTTC. Protein product: CASSLQFEQYF.

On this clone: Within the sample, other DNA sequences also encode this same CDR3. The genes are TRBV9 and TRBJ2-7, with D tentatively TRBD2 (6 bases). Trimming removed 2 bases from V and 0 bases from J, with 9 bases in between. This CDR3 is 14 amino acids long. Germline CDR1 and CDR2: SGDLS and YYNGEE. The CDR3: CASSVGGDSYEQYF. CDR3 nucleotide sequence: TGTGCCAGCAGCGTCGGAGGGGACTCCTACGAGCAGTACTTC.

This clone has only a few counts. The rearrangement joins TRBV5-6 to TRBJ2-7, with D uncertain. The germline V and J ends were trimmed by 5 bases and 3 bases, with 15 bases remaining between them. The CDR3 has 14 residues. Germline V gene lookup returns CDR1 SGHDT and CDR2 YYEEEE. The CDR3 bases are TGTGCCAGCAGTTCTCAGGAGAGATACTACGAGCAGTACTTC. This encodes CASSSQERYYEQYF.

The chain couples TRBV29-1 to TRBJ1-1; a possible D gene is TRBD1 (6 bases). Trimming pared 4 bases from V and 1 base from J, leaving 10 bases between. This CDR3 is 13 amino acids long. Germline values: CDR1 SQVTM, CDR2 ANQGSEA. The CDR3: CSVVGGRNTEAFF. As DNA, the CDR3 is TGCAGCGTTGTCGGGGGCAGGAACACTGAAGCTTTCTTT.

Written as DNA, the CDR3 is TGTGCCAGCAGCCCACCCGTGGGGGGACAAGAGACCCAGTACTTC. It is translated as CASSPPVGGQETQYF. The chain links TRBV7-9 to TRBJ2-5; tentative D call: TRBD2 (6 bases). Germline CDR1 reads SEHNR; CDR2 reads FQNEAQ (reference sequence). V lost 5 bases and J lost 2, with 15 bases in between. The length of the CDR3 is 15 residues. The whole variable domain, remainder taken from reference TRBV7-9 and TRBJ2-5, is DTGVSQNPRHKITKRGQNVTFRCDPISEHNRLYWYRQTLGQGPEFLTYFQNEAQLEKSRLLSDRFSAERPKGSFSTLEIQRTEQGDSAMYLCASSPPVGGQETQYFGPGTRLLVL.

This chain connects TRBV29-1 to TRBJ2-4; 9 bases match TRBD1. The CDR3 loop spans 14 amino acids. The trim removed 5 bases at V and 6 bases at J, leaving 8 bases unmatched. Germline V CDR1 and CDR2: SQVTM, ANQGSEA. CDR3 bases: TGCAGCGTTCGGGGCGACAGGGGGGGAAACATTCAGTACTTC. It codes for CSVRGDRGGNIQYF.

This chain joins TRBV10-3 and TRBJ1-6, with unresolved D. The CDR3 spans 16 residues. From germline, CDR1 is ENHRY and CDR2 SYGVKD. V lost 6 bases and J lost 0, with 12 bases in between. In DNA, the CDR3 is TGTGCCATCAGCGAACTTAGCAGCTCCTATAATTCACCCCTCCACTTT. Its translation: CAISELSSSYNSPLHF.

V is TRBV4-3 and J is TRBJ1-1; TRBD1 is a possible D gene (5 bases). V lost 4 bases and J 4 bases, leaving 16 bases between the germline ends. This CDR3 contains 15 residues. Germline-derived CDR1 and CDR2 are LGHNA and YSLEER. CDR3 sequence (DNA): TGCGCCAGCAGCCCTGGGAAAGAGGGACCCACTGAAGCTTTCTTT. As protein: CASSPGKEGPTEAFF.

This clone was detected only a few times. This chain links TRBV29-1 with TRBJ2-1, with D uncertain. Germline CDR1 is SQVTM and CDR2 is ANQGSEA. V lost 7 bases and J lost 5, with 18 bases in between. This CDR3 region has 14 residues. Here the CDR3 reads CSEDSIGPHNEQFF. CDR3 coding DNA: TGCAGCGAGGATTCGATAGGGCCCCACAATGAGCAGTTCTTC.

The chain combines TRBV28 with TRBJ2-7, with 10 bases aligning to TRBD2. Germline CDR1 and CDR2: MDHEN and SYDVKM. The CDR3 is made up of 16 amino acids. Unmatched junction bases numbered 11, after V lost 6 bases and J lost 3 bases. The CDR3 reads CASSLAGGPSHYEQYF. CDR3 in DNA: TGTGCCAGCAGCTTAGCGGGGGGACCGAGTCACTACGAGCAGTACTTC.

The rearrangement joins TRBV19 to TRBJ2-1; a possible D gene is TRBD1 (5 bases). The CDR3 totals 16 residues. Looked up from germline, CDR1 is LNHDA and CDR2 is SQIVND (reference sequence). V was shortened by 5 bases and J by 4 bases, with 18 bases between the two germline ends. CDR3 sequence reads: CASSSPQGLLYNEQFF. CDR3 in DNA: TGTGCCAGTAGTTCCCCCCAGGGCCTTTTATACAATGAGCAGTTCTTC. The entire variable domain, with the rest obtained from reference TRBV19 and TRBJ2-1, is as follows: DGGITQSPKYLFRKEGQNVTLSCEQNLNHDAMYWYRQDPGQGLRLIYYSQIVNDFQKGDIAEGYSVSREKKESFPLTVTSAQKNPTAFYLCASSSPQGLLYNEQFFGPGTRLTVL.

The rearrangement uses TRBV19 and TRBJ2-2, with TRBD2 matching over 7 bases. Germline CDR1 reads LNHDA; CDR2 reads SQIVND (reference sequence). Losses at the gene ends were 5 bases for V and 4 bases for J; bases not matched to a gene: 4. The CDR3 is made up of 14 amino acids. The CDR3 reads CASSPGRATGELFF. CDR3 sequence (DNA): TGTGCCAGTAGTCCGGGGAGGGCCACCGGGGAGCTGTTTTTT.

This clone was detected only a few times. The chain is built from TRBV5-4 and TRBJ2-3; D might be TRBD2 (6 bases). Germline assignment: CDR1 SGHNT and CDR2 YYREEE (reference sequence). The CDR3 is made up of 16 amino acids. Trimming removed 5 bases from V and 2 bases from J, with 18 bases in between. CDR3 in DNA: TGTGCCAGCAGTCCCGGGGCTGGAGGGGCCACAGATACGCAGTATTTT. It is translated as CASSPGAGGATDTQYF. Based on the CDR3 plus reference TRBV5-4 and TRBJ2-3, the full variable domain is ETGVTQSPTHLIKTRGQQVTLRCSSQSGHNTVSWYQQALGQGPQFIFQYYREEENGRGNFPPRFSGLQFPNYSSELNVNALELDDSALYLCASSPGAGGATDTQYFGPGTRLTVL.

This clone was seen more than once but under ten times. The chain recombines TRBV13 with TRBJ2-7; TRBD1 matches at 8 bases. V lost 5 bases to trimming and J lost 9 bases; unmatched junction nucleotides: 6. The CDR3 spans 12 residues. The germline V gene encodes CDR1 PRHDT and CDR2 FYEKMQ (reference sequence). CDR3 nucleotides: TGTGCCAGCAGCCGAGGACAGGGTCCGCAGTACTTC. Translating gives CASSRGQGPQYF.

This chain links TRBV7-9 with TRBJ1-1; 9 bases align to TRBD1. V shed 3 bases and J 4 bases; nucleotides not matched to a gene: 3. Germline CDR1 reads SEHNR; CDR2 reads FQNEAQ (reference sequence). The CDR3 totals 14 residues. The CDR3 DNA sequence: TGTGCCAGCAGCTTCGGGACAGGGTTCACTGAAGCTTTCTTT. Translating gives CASSFGTGFTEAFF.

The rearrangement uses TRBV7-9 and TRBJ1-2; 9 bases align to TRBD1. CDR3 length: 15 residues. V lost 4 bases and J lost 5; bases outside the gene matches: 8. CDR1 SEHNR and CDR2 FQNEAQ come from the germline V gene (reference sequence). The CDR3 loop is CASSSTGTGRYGYTF. The CDR3 nucleotides read TGTGCCAGCAGCTCCACCGGGACAGGGCGATATGGCTACACCTTC.

The chain combines TRBV5-6 with TRBJ2-3; 8 bases are a match to TRBD2. V lost 2 bases, J lost 6 bases, and 11 bases stayed unmatched. The germline gives CDR1 SGHDT, CDR2 YYEEEE. This CDR3 is built from 16 residues. The CDR3 DNA sequence: TGTGCCAGCAGCTTACTAGCGGAAGCGACTATTGATACGCAGTATTTT. It encodes CASSLLAEATIDTQYF. The full variable domain, its missing parts supplied by reference TRBV5-6 and TRBJ2-3, is DAGVTQSPTHLIKTRGQQVTLRCSPKSGHDTVSWYQQALGQGPQFIFQYYEEEERQRGNFPDRFSGHQFPNYSSELNVNALLLGDSALYLCASSLLAEATIDTQYFGPGTRLTVL.

This clone was observed a few times. The V gene is TRBV28, the J gene TRBJ2-5; D is possibly TRBD1 or TRBD2 (5 bases each). The V and J ends lost 3 bases and 2 bases respectively, with 10 bases between them. Germline V CDR1 and CDR2: MDHEN, SYDVKM. The CDR3 is made up of 14 amino acids. The CDR3 region is CASSFEGPQETQYF. The CDR3 DNA is TGTGCCAGCAGTTTCGAGGGGCCTCAAGAGACCCAGTACTTC.

The chain is built from TRBV13 and TRBJ1-2; D gene uncertain. Trimming pared 0 bases from V and 6 bases from J, leaving 11 bases between. CDR3 length equals 14 residues. Germline values: CDR1 PRHDT, CDR2 FYEKMQ (reference sequence). CDR3 in amino acids: CASSLGSLLDGYTF. CDR3 coding DNA: TGTGCCAGCAGCTTAGGTAGCTTGTTGGATGGCTACACCTTC.